The rows below give T cell receptor beta chains drawn from one sample of a study of identical twins. TCRdb reprocessed the 5' RACE reads via MiXCR and lists one record per CDR3 protein. In the table there are more than 650,000 distinct CDR3 sequences, 6% to 6.5% of which are singletons. The sequencing input was naive T cells sorted from blood. The receptors shown here come from a man between 18 and 29 years old in good health. Each CDR3 is given with its conserved first and last residue. The order of the fields is J gene, V gene, CDR3 protein.

TRBJ1-3,TRBV29-1,CSVDVGTGTGNTIYF
TRBJ1-1,TRBV27,CASSMTGSEAFF
TRBJ2-5,TRBV12-3/TRBV12-4,CASSGDNQETQYF
TRBJ2-5,TRBV12-3/TRBV12-4,CASSQRLAGGPTRETQYF
TRBJ2-5,TRBV28,CASRQGQETQYF
TRBJ2-1,TRBV24-1,CATSDYGTGYNEQFF
TRBJ2-2,TRBV12-3/TRBV12-4,CASSFALTGELFF
TRBJ2-1,TRBV20-1,CSARDTERLTYNEQFF
TRBJ2-5,TRBV12-3/TRBV12-4,CASSLGSSGTETQYF
TRBJ2-1,TRBV7-6,CASSLQEPSYNEQFF
TRBJ2-1,TRBV24-1,CATSDFGGRDEQFF
TRBJ2-5,TRBV29-1,CSVEAIGAQYF
TRBJ2-2,TRBV20-1,CSARNRGRRDTGELFF
TRBJ2-5,TRBV6-5,CASSYSSGRLQYF
TRBJ2-1,TRBV20-1,CSARDPSGSQFF
TRBJ2-4,TRBV20-1,CSARDLLVLAKNIQYF
TRBJ1-3,TRBV12-3/TRBV12-4,CASSLDVGNTIYF
TRBJ1-5,TRBV6-1,CATVAGSQPQHF
TRBJ2-2,TRBV5-1,CASSSRTSGRPRAGELFF
TRBJ2-5,TRBV7-8,CASSSSDAPGLGPSETQYF
TRBJ1-5,TRBV12-3/TRBV12-4,CASSAKGDLSNQPQHF
TRBJ2-7,TRBV5-6,CASGPSFFAEQYF
TRBJ2-1,TRBV7-9,CASPPGTSRIEQFF
TRBJ2-1,TRBV6-1,CASTQTSGRATYNEQFF
TRBJ1-1,TRBV19,CASSIGTGTEAFF
TRBJ2-1,TRBV4-2,CASSQDNGVEQFF
TRBJ2-1,TRBV12-3/TRBV12-4,CASSLPPTSGRGIIDEQFF
TRBJ1-4,TRBV12-3/TRBV12-4,CASRVGQGNEKLFF
TRBJ2-4,TRBV5-1,CASSLDRAVQYF
TRBJ2-5,TRBV15,CATSRVSSETQYF
TRBJ2-2,TRBV29-1,CSVVRDRGNTGELFF
TRBJ2-7,TRBV20-1,CSARDRPGLAGSYEQYF
TRBJ2-2,TRBV12-3/TRBV12-4,CASSFKRVGTGELFF
TRBJ1-3,TRBV20-1,CSWTASGNTIYF
TRBJ1-1,TRBV29-1,CSVTHTGGEAFF
TRBJ2-2,TRBV24-1,CATSDSRRGLVPTGELFF
TRBJ2-1,TRBV12-3/TRBV12-4,CASRPDRNEQFF
TRBJ2-1,TRBV18,CASSIKQGREQFF
TRBJ2-2,TRBV9,CASSVGQTGELFF
TRBJ2-7,TRBV6-1,CASRSREPLGEQYF
TRBJ1-5,TRBV7-9,CASSGIQGTEEPQHF
TRBJ2-1,TRBV7-9,CASSFSGSMNEQFF
TRBJ1-1,TRBV29-1,CSGAGVQTEAFF
TRBJ2-4,TRBV11-2,CASRSGGPGNIQYF
TRBJ2-7,TRBV2,CASSRVPRQGLYF
TRBJ2-7,TRBV27,CASSLLAVGQGTYEQYF
TRBJ2-3,TRBV12-3/TRBV12-4,CASSLAGFSTDTQYF
TRBJ1-3,TRBV20-1,CSAGGAGNTIYF
TRBJ2-3,TRBV4-1,CASGGSVDTQYF